These T cell receptor beta chains were read from a single sample in a study of cytomegalovirus exposure and HLA in healthy donors. Produced via immunoSEQ multiplex PCR; TCRdb's table is partial and in-frame only. The table shows 200,000 to 250,000 clones, with 85% occurring only once. Sample: PBMCs. The receptors come from a human donor in good health. The CDR3 runs from the conserved cysteine through the conserved F or W. A D gene is named only where the DNA matches it firmly. Only some rows state a clone size, as once, few, many or a class for expanded clones.

D,length,size,J,V,DNA,CDR3
TRBD2,16,.,TRBJ2-1,TRBV9,TGTGCCAGCAGCGTACCTGGGACTAGCGGTAGCAATGAGCAGTTCTTC,CASSVPGTSGSNEQFF
TRBD2,17,.,TRBJ2-7,TRBV29-1,TGCAGCGTTGAAGTGTGGACTAGCGGGAGGGCCTCCTACGAGCAGTACTTC,CSVEVWTSGRASYEQYF
.,14,once,TRBJ2-7,TRBV7-9,TGTGCCAGCAGCCGGGGGCAGGGAGGGTACGAGCAGTACTTC,CASSRGQGGYEQYF
TRBD1,14,.,TRBJ2-7,TRBV7-2,TGTGCCAGCAGCTTGGGACAGGTAGCCTACGAGCAGTACTTC,CASSLGQVAYEQYF
TRBD2,14,.,TRBJ2-7,TRBV28,TGTGCCAGCATCAGGTCGGGGGGCTCCTACGAGCAGTACTTC,CASIRSGGSYEQYF
.,18,.,TRBJ1-2,TRBV5-1,TGCGCCAGCAGCTTGTCCCAGGGTCGGGCAGGGGCATCATATGGCTACACCTTC,CASSLSQGRAGASYGYTF
.,16,.,TRBJ2-3,TRBV4-2,TGTGCCAGCAGCCAAGATCTGGGGCGGGGTACAGATACGCAGTATTTT,CASSQDLGRGTDTQYF
.,15,.,TRBJ2-5,TRBV7-9,TGTGCCAGCAGTTCAGGGTTCGTAGGCCAAGAGACCCAGTACTTC,CASSSGFVGQETQYF
.,12,.,TRBJ1-2,TRBV7-9,TGTGCCAGCAGCTTAGCGCGGGATGGCTACACCTTC,CASSLARDGYTF
.,16,.,TRBJ2-1,TRBV2,TGTGCCAGCAGTGTACAGGGCGTAGCGAATTACAATGAGCAGTTCTTC,CASSVQGVANYNEQFF
TRBD1,16,.,TRBJ2-3,TRBV7-3,TGTGCCAGCAGCCAGAAAGGGACAGGGGCCACAGATACGCAGTATTTT,CASSQKGTGATDTQYF
TRBD1,15,.,TRBJ1-2,TRBV25-1,TGTGCCAGCAGTGAAATGGGACAGGGGGCAGATGGCTACACCTTC,CASSEMGQGADGYTF
TRBD2,16,once,TRBJ2-7,TRBV5-6,TGTGCCAGCTGGACTAGCGGACGCTCGGGGGCCTACGAGCAGTACTTC,CASWTSGRSGAYEQYF
TRBD1,16,.,TRBJ2-7,TRBV5-1,TGCGCCAGCAGCTCTGGGCGGACAGGGAGTTCCTACGAGCAGTACTTC,CASSSGRTGSSYEQYF
.,12,.,TRBJ2-3,TRBV27,TGTGCCAGCAGTCCTAACACAGATACGCAGTATTTT,CASSPNTDTQYF
.,13,few,TRBJ2-7,TRBV5-4,TGTGCCAGCAGCGGGAGTCCGACCTACGAGCAGTACTTC,CASSGSPTYEQYF
.,15,.,TRBJ1-5,TRBV18,TGTGCCAGCTCACCACCGGGGGCAGGCAATCAGCCCCAGCATTTT,CASSPPGAGNQPQHF
TRBD1,18,.,TRBJ2-3,TRBV19,TGTGCCAGTATCAGGACAGGGGGTTTGGGCGGGTCGTTAGACACGCAGTATTTT,CASIRTGGLGGSLDTQYF
TRBD2,15,.,TRBJ2-2,TRBV5-1,TGCGCCAGCAGCCGGGGACTACTGAACACCGGGGAGCTGTTTTTT,CASSRGLLNTGELFF
TRBD1,15,.,TRBJ1-5,TRBV18,TGTGCCAGCTCAAGACAGGGGGTTAGCAATCAGCCCCAGCATTTT,CASSRQGVSNQPQHF
TRBD2,15,.,TRBJ2-5,TRBV6-6,TGTGCCAGCAGCCCGAGCGGGAGTTTTGCGGAGACCCAGTACTTC,CASSPSGSFAETQYF
TRBD2,16,.,TRBJ2-5,TRBV2,TGTGCCATCTCAGGACCTGGCGGGAGGCCCCAAGAGACCCAGTACTTC,CAISGPGGRPQETQYF
TRBD2,15,.,TRBJ2-3,TRBV5-4,TGTGCCAGCAGCTCACTAGCGGGAATAACAGATACGCAGTATTTT,CASSSLAGITDTQYF
.,14,.,TRBJ2-5,TRBV7-9,TGTGCCAGCAGCTTAGGTACGGGGGTGGAGACCCAGTACTTC,CASSLGTGVETQYF
.,15,.,TRBJ2-2,TRBV10-3,TGTGCCATCAGTGAGACTGATGGTCGTACCGGGGAGCTGTTTTTT,CAISETDGRTGELFF
TRBD2,16,.,TRBJ2-3,TRBV5-4,TGTGCCAGCAGCTTGAAGACAGCGGGAAGCACAGATACGCAGTATTTT,CASSLKTAGSTDTQYF
TRBD2,13,.,TRBJ2-5,TRBV9,TGTGCCAGCAGCGTAGGGACTAGCGTAACCCAGTACTTC,CASSVGTSVTQYF
.,13,few,TRBJ2-1,TRBV4-1,TGCGCCAGCAGAGGAGAGGTCTACAATGAGCAGTTCTTC,CASRGEVYNEQFF
TRBD1,16,.,TRBJ2-7,TRBV10-2,TGCGCCAGCAAAAAGAAAAGGACAGGGGGCTCCTACGAGCAGTACTTC,CASKKKRTGGSYEQYF
.,13,.,TRBJ2-3,TRBV5-1,TGCGCCAGCGCCACTCAAAGCGTAGATACGCAGTATTTT,CASATQSVDTQYF
.,11,.,TRBJ2-7,TRBV2,TGTGCCAGCAGTGGAGTGTACGAGCAGTACTTC,CASSGVYEQYF
.,14,.,TRBJ1-2,TRBV28,TGTGCCAGCAGCTCTCCGACAGACTCGCAACCCGACGCCTTC,CASSSPTDSQPDAF
TRBD2,15,.,TRBJ2-3,TRBV2,TGTGCCAGCAGTCTACTAGCGGGTGGCACAGATACGCAGTATTTT,CASSLLAGGTDTQYF
.,12,.,TRBJ1-1,TRBV29-1,TGCAGCGTTGAATCGGGGGGCACTGAAGCTTTCTTT,CSVESGGTEAFF
.,15,.,TRBJ2-1,TRBV7-9,TGTTCCAGCAGCTTAATGAGGGGGACCTACAATGAGCAGTTCTTC,CSSSLMRGTYNEQFF
TRBD1,15,.,TRBJ2-7,TRBV6-6,TGTGCCAGCAGAACCGGGACAGCTAGCTCCTACGAGCAGTACTTC,CASRTGTASSYEQYF
.,13,.,TRBJ2-7,TRBV28,TGTGCCAGCGTACGAAGTAGCTCCTACGAGCAGTACTTC,CASVRSSSYEQYF
.,12,.,TRBJ2-7,TRBV29-1,TGCAGCGCCTCCCGGGGTAATCCCGAGCAGTACTTC,CSASRGNPEQYF
TRBD1,15,.,TRBJ2-7,TRBV2,TGTGCCAGCAGTAGGGACAGGGGGCATGTTTACGAGCAGTACTTC,CASSRDRGHVYEQYF
TRBD2,17,.,TRBJ2-5,TRBV7-6,TGTGCCAGCAGCTCCTTCCACATTAGCGGGAGTCTAGAGACCCAGTACTTC,CASSSFHISGSLETQYF
TRBD1,14,.,TRBJ2-7,TRBV6-5,TGTGCCAGCAGTTCCCGGACAGGGTGGGCCGAGCAGTACTTC,CASSSRTGWAEQYF
TRBD1,12,.,TRBJ2-1,TRBV6-5,TGTGCCAGCTACGACAGGGACAATGAGCAGTTCTTC,CASYDRDNEQFF
.,16,.,TRBJ1-1,TRBV18,TGTGCCAGCTCACCAACTACGGACAGATTGAACACTGAAGCTTTCTTT,CASSPTTDRLNTEAFF
TRBD2,17,once,TRBJ2-3,TRBV27,TGTGCCAGCAGCTCCAGACCGCCGGGAGGACCAACAGATACGCAGTATTTT,CASSSRPPGGPTDTQYF
TRBD2,17,.,TRBJ2-5,TRBV7-2,TGTGCCAGCAGCTTCATGCTAGCGGGAGTGCGGCAAGAGACCCAGTACTTC,CASSFMLAGVRQETQYF
TRBD2,15,.,TRBJ2-1,TRBV11-2,TGTGCCAGCAGCTTACTAGCGGGAACCTACAATGAGCAGTTCTTC,CASSLLAGTYNEQFF
TRBD1,11,.,TRBJ1-1,TRBV19,TGTGCCAGTAGGACAGGGCGGGAAGCTTTCTTT,CASRTGREAFF
TRBD1,14,.,TRBJ1-1,TRBV7-9,TGTGCCAGCAGCCCCCGGACAGGGGACACTGAAGCTTTCTTT,CASSPRTGDTEAFF
.,13,.,TRBJ2-2,TRBV19,TGTGCCAGTAGTAGCGGGAACACCGGGGAGCTGTTTTTT,CASSSGNTGELFF
.,15,.,TRBJ2-5,TRBV7-7,TGTGCTAGCAGCTTCGACGGGGCGGGGGCAGAGACCCAGTACTTC,CASSFDGAGAETQYF
.,15,.,TRBJ2-5,TRBV7-9,TGTGCCAGCAGCCCCGGACAGCCCGGGGAAGAGACCCAGTACTTC,CASSPGQPGEETQYF
.,15,once,TRBJ2-5,TRBV18,TGTGCCAGCTCCCCGACAGAGACTCCATGGGAGACCCAGTACTTC,CASSPTETPWETQYF
.,14,.,TRBJ2-7,TRBV7-3,TGTGCCAGCAGCTTAAGTTCTGTTTCCTACGAGCAGTACTTC,CASSLSSVSYEQYF